This T cell receptor beta chain was identified in a study of cytomegalovirus exposure and HLA in healthy donors. Concerning this clone itself: Its antigen is currently unknown.

Study results and limitations: Most likely, a cluster of highly shared sequence variants arose as a sequencing artifact. Rarity marked most TCR sequences, yet some public TCRs occurred in many donors.

The study ran its PCR with 60 Vbeta and 13 Jbeta primers. Clones were read by immunoSEQ multiplex PCR, and TCRdb kept only the in-frame ones, dropping some. Among about 110,000 clones listed, about four fifths were seen once. Germline assignment: CDR1 MNHEY and CDR2 SMNVEV (reference sequence). Trimming stripped 6 bases from V and 4 bases from J, with 12 bases between. The CDR3 length is 14 residues. Sequenced material: PBMCs. The clonotype was recovered from a woman aged 60-75 years in good health and CMV-seropositive. The gene calls are TRBV27 and TRBJ2-2, with D unclear. The CDR3 here is CASRLKRATGELFF. The CDR3 DNA sequence: TGTGCCAGCAGGCTTAAGAGAGCCACCGGGGAGCTGTTTTTT.